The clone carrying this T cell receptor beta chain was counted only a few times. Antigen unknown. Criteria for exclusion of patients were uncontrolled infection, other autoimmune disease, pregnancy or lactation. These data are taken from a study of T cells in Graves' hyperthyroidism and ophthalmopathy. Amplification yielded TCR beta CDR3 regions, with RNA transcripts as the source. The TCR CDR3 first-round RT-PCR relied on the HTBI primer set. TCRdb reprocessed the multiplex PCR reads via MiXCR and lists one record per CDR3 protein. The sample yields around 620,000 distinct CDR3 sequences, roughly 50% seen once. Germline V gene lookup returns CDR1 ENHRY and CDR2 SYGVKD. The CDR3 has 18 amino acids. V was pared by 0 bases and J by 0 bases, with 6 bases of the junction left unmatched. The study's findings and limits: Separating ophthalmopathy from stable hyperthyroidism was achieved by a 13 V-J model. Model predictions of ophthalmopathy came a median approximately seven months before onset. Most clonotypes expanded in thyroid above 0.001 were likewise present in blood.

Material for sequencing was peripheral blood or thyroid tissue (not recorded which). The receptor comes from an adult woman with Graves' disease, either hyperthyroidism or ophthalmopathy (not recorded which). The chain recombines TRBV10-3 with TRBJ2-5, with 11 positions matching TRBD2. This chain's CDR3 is CAISESLPTSGNQETQYF. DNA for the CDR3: TGTGCCATCAGTGAGTCGCTTCCGACTAGCGGGAACCAAGAGACCCAGTACTTC.